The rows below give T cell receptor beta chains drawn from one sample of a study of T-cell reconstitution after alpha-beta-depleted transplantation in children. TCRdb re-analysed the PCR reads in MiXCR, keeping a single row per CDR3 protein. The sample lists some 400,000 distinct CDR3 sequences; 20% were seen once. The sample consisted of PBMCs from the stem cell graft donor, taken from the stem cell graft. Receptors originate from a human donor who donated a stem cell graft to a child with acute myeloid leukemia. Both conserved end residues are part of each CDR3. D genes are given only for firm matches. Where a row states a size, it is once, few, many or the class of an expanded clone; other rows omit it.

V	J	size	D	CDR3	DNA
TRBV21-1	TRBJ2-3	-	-	CASSERRASGLAPRSTDTQYF	TGTGCCAGCAGCGAACGACGGGCCTCGGGACTAGCACCTAGGAGCACAGATACGCAGTATTTT
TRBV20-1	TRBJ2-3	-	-	CSARDIRSPDTQYF	TGCAGTGCTAGAGATATTAGGTCCCCAGATACGCAGTATTTT
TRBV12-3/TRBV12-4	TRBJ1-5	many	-	CASSPVNQPQHF	TGTGCCAGCAGTCCTGTCAATCAGCCCCAGCATTTT
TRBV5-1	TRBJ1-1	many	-	CASSQEQGDTEAFF	TGCGCCAGCAGCCAAGAACAGGGTGACACTGAAGCTTTCTTT
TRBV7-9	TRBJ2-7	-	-	CASSPPRDYEQYF	TGTGCCAGCAGCCCCCCTCGGGACTACGAGCAGTACTTC
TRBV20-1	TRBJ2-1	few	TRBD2	CSAGIAGGFNEQFF	TGCAGTGCGGGCATAGCGGGAGGCTTCAATGAGCAGTTCTTC
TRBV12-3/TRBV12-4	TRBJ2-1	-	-	CASSPGTHTYNEQFF	TGTGCCAGCAGTCCGGGGACTCATACTTACAATGAGCAGTTCTTC
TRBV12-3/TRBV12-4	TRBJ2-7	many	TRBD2	CASSPLAGVGYEQYF	TGTGCCAGCAGCCCTCTAGCGGGAGTGGGCTACGAGCAGTACTTC
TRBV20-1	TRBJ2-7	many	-	CSARMTYEQYF	TGCAGTGCTAGGATGACCTACGAGCAGTACTTC
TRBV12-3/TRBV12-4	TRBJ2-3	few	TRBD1	CASSFLTGGSDTQYF	TGTGCCAGCAGTTTCCTAACAGGGGGGTCAGATACGCAGTATTTT
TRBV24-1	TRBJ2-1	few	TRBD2	CATSDQAGASRYNEQFF	TGTGCCACCAGTGATCAAGCGGGAGCGTCGCGGTACAATGAGCAGTTCTTC
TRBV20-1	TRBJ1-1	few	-	CSARETPEAFF	TGCAGTGCTAGAGAAACCCCTGAAGCTTTCTTT
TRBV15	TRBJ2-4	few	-	CATSRDGGGRAKNIQYF	TGTGCCACCAGCAGAGATGGTGGAGGGAGGGCCAAAAACATTCAGTACTTC
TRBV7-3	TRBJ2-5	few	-	CASSLAGRSLQETQYF	TGTGCCAGCAGCTTAGCGGGCCGCTCCCTACAAGAGACCCAGTACTTC
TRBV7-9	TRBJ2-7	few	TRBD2	CASRPLLSGTTYEQYF	TGTGCCAGCAGGCCACTACTTAGCGGGACAACCTACGAGCAGTACTTC
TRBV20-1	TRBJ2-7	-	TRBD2	CSARDTAGGPYEQYF	TGCAGTGCTAGAGATACAGCGGGGGGTCCCTACGAGCAGTACTTC
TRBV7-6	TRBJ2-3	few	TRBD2	CASSRLAQSTDTQYF	TGTGCCAGCAGCCGACTAGCGCAGAGCACAGATACGCAGTATTTT
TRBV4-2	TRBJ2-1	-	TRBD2	CASSQDYIPYSGIDPAYNEQFF	TGTGCCAGCAGCCAAGATTACATTCCATATAGCGGGATCGACCCAGCCTACAATGAGCAGTTCTTC
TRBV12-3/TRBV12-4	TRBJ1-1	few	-	CASSLERTSANTEAFF	TGTGCCAGCAGTTTGGAAAGGACTTCGGCGAACACTGAAGCTTTCTTT
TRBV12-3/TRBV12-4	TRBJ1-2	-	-	CASSTGLNYGYTF	TGTGCCAGCAGTACCGGACTTAACTATGGCTACACCTTC
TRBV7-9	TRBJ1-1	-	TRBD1	CASSSYRGLNTEAFF	TGTGCCAGCAGCTCATACAGGGGACTGAACACTGAAGCTTTCTTT
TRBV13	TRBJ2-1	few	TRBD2	CASSAGLAIDNEQFF	TGTGCCAGCAGCGCTGGACTAGCGATCGACAATGAGCAGTTCTTC
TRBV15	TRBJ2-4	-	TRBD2	CATSGGLADKNIQCF	TGTGCCACCAGCGGGGGACTAGCGGACAAAAACATTCAGTGCTTC
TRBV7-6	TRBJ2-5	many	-	CASSDSIETQYF	TGTGCCAGCAGCGACTCGATAGAGACCCAGTACTTC
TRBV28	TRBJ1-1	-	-	CASSYLGGSTEAFF	TGTGCCAGCAGTTATCTCGGGGGTTCCACTGAAGCTTTCTTT
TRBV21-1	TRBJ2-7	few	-	CASSRPGQGFYEQYF	TGTGCCAGCAGCAGACCGGGACAGGGATTCTACGAGCAGTACTTC
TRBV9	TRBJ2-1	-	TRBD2	CASSVVAGATSEQFF	TGTGCCAGCAGCGTAGTAGCGGGGGCTACTTCTGAGCAGTTCTTC
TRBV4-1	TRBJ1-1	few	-	CASSQVLANTEAFF	TGCGCCAGCAGCCAAGTATTGGCGAACACTGAAGCTTTCTTT
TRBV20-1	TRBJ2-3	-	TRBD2	CSAYTLAEVTDTQYF	TGCAGTGCCTACACTCTAGCGGAGGTCACAGATACGCAGTATTTT
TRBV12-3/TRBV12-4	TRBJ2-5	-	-	CASRPDQAPQETQYF	TGTGCCAGCAGGCCGGACCAGGCCCCCCAAGAGACCCAGTACTTC
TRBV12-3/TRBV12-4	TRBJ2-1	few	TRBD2	CASSQGLAGVENEQFF	TGTGCCAGCAGCCAGGGACTAGCGGGAGTTGAAAATGAGCAGTTCTTC
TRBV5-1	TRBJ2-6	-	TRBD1	CASSFTQGAGGANVLTF	TGCGCCAGCAGCTTTACACAGGGGGCTGGTGGGGCCAACGTCCTGACTTTC
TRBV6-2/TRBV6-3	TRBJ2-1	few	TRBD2	CASSPGTSGRRQFF	TGTGCCAGCAGTCCCGGGACTAGCGGGAGACGGCAGTTCTTC
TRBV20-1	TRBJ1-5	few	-	CSANKILTEVNQPQHF	TGCAGTGCTAATAAGATCCTAACAGAAGTTAATCAGCCCCAGCATTTT
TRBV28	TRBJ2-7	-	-	CASSKTGNPGEQYF	TGTGCCAGCAGCAAAACAGGGAATCCGGGCGAGCAGTACTTC
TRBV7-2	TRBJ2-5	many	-	CASSSRGQETQYF	TGTGCCAGCAGCTCCCGAGGCCAAGAGACCCAGTACTTC
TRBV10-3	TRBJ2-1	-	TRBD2	CAISNPNERGYYNEQFF	TGTGCCATCAGCAACCCCAATGAGCGGGGATACTACAATGAGCAGTTCTTC
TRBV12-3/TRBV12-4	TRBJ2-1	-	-	CASRSSGRVYNEQFF	TGTGCCAGCAGATCCTCCGGGAGAGTATACAATGAGCAGTTCTTC
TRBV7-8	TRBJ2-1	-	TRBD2	CASSRGLAGDGEQFF	TGTGCCAGCAGCAGAGGACTAGCGGGAGATGGTGAGCAGTTCTTC
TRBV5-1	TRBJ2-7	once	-	CASSLAGAAAYEQYF	TGCGCCAGCAGCTTGGCCGGGGCCGCGGCCTACGAGCAGTACTTC
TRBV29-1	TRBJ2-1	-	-	CSVDPRGNSYNEQFF	TGCAGCGTTGACCCACGGGGGAACTCCTACAATGAGCAGTTCTTC